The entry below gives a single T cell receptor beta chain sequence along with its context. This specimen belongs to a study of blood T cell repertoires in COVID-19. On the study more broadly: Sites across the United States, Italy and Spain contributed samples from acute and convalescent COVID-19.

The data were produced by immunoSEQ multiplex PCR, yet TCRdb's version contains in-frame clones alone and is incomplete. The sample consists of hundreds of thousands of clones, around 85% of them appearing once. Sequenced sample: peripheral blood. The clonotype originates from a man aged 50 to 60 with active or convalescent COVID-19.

CDR3 nucleotide sequence: TGTGCCAGCTCACCCGGGACAGTAGAAAAACTGTTTTTT. Translating gives CASSPGTVEKLFF. The chain uses TRBV18 and TRBJ1-4; 7 bases line up with TRBD1. V was clipped by 3 bases and J by 8 bases; unmatched bases: 3. The CDR3 totals 13 residues. CDR1 and CDR2 (germline): KGHSH, LQKENI.